The present TCR beta chain was sequenced within a study of blood T cell repertoires in COVID-19. Whole-study context: The origin of the acute and convalescent COVID-19 samples was the United States, Italy and Spain. Sources were T cells, B-cell-depleted T cells, or PBMCs; the material itself was cDNA or gDNA.

Original analysis: Amplification from reference gene primers served as the basis for estimated nucleated cell counts. Libraries were prepared by immunoSEQ multiplex PCR; TCRdb keeps only in-frame clonotypes and omits some of them. The DNA gave D and trimming, while V, J and clone size come from that table. This sample has 68,000 or so clones, with roughly 85% found just once. Germline trimming cut 4 bases from V and 7 bases from J; bases unmatched to any gene: 14. The CDR3 is 16 residues long. Germline V gives CDR1 LGHNA, CDR2 YSLEER. The receptor was isolated from a human donor in a cohort sampled during active COVID-19. Input material: peripheral blood. V and J are TRBV4-3 and TRBJ1-2, with TRBD1 matching over 8 bases. In nucleotides, the CDR3 is TGCGCCAGCAGCCGGTCCCTCGGTCGACAGGGGTTTGGCTACACCTTC. Its protein product is CASSRSLGRQGFGYTF.